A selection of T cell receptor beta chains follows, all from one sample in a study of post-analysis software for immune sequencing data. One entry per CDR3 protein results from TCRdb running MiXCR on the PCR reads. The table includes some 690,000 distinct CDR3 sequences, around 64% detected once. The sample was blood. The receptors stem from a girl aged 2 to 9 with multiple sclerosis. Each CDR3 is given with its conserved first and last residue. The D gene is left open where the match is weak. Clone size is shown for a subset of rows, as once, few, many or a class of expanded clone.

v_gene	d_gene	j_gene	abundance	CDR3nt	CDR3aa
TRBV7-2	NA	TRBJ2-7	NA	TGTGCCAGCAGCTTTAACCGGGGCCACGAGCAGTACTTC	CASSFNRGHEQYF
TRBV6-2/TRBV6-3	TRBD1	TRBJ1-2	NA	TGTGCCGCTTCGACAGGGGCCTATGGCTACACCTTC	CAASTGAYGYTF
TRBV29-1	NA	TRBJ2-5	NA	TGCAGCGTTGCTCTAAGGCGAGGCCAAGAGACCCAGTACTTC	CSVALRRGQETQYF
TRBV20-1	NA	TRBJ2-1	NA	TGCAGTGCTAGAGATCTACGAGGGCCTGGCAATGAGCAGTTCTTC	CSARDLRGPGNEQFF
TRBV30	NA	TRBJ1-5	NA	TGTGCCTGGAGTCTTGGGGGCAATCAGCCCCAGCATTTT	CAWSLGGNQPQHF
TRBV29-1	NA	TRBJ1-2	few	TGCAGCGTTGAAGAAGTGGGTGGTGGGGGCTACACCTTC	CSVEEVGGGGYTF
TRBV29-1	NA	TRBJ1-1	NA	TGCAGCGTTGACCCACAGGGCTTGAACACTGAAGCTTTCTTT	CSVDPQGLNTEAFF
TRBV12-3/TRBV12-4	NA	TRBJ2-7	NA	TGTGCCAGCAGTTTCACCTTACCGGGACGGCTACTGGGCGAGCAGTACTTC	CASSFTLPGRLLGEQYF
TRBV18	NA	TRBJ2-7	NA	TGTGCCAGCTCCCCCGGTACCCAGTACTTC	CASSPGTQYF
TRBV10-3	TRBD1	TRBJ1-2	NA	TGTGCCATCAGTGCCTACAGGGGATTTAAACTAGCTAACTATGGCTACACCTTC	CAISAYRGFKLANYGYTF
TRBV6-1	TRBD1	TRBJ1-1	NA	TGTGCCAGCAGTGAAGCGGACAGGGTGGACACTGAAGCTTTCTTT	CASSEADRVDTEAFF
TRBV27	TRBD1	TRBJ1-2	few	TGTGCCAGCAGTCCGGGACAGGGGGCGATCTATGGCTACACCTTC	CASSPGQGAIYGYTF
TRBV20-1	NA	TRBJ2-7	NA	TGCAGTGCTAGCCAGGTGACCCCAGGGTACTACGAGCAGTACTTC	CSASQVTPGYYEQYF
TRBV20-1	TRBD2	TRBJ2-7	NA	TGCAGTGCTAGAGGAGCGGGGGGGTCCTACGAGCAGTACTTC	CSARGAGGSYEQYF
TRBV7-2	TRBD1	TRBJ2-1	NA	TGTGCCAGCAGCTCCTATTCAGGGGGCAATAAGCAGTTCTTC	CASSSYSGGNKQFF
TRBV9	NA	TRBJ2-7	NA	TGTGCCAGCAGCGTAGTCGCCAGGGGGGATGAGCAGTACTTC	CASSVVARGDEQYF
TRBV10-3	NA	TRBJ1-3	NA	TGTGCCATCGGGCCAATCTCTGGAAACACCATATATTTT	CAIGPISGNTIYF
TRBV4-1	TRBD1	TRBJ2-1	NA	TGCGCCAGCAGCCAGCAAATCCGGGACAGGGGCAGAAATGAGCAGTTCTTC	CASSQQIRDRGRNEQFF
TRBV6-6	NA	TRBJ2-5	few	TGTGCCAGCACGGGGGGCTACGGCGGGACCCAGTACTTC	CASTGGYGGTQYF
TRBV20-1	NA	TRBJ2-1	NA	TGCAGTGCTACCAGCGGGTCCTCCTACAATGAGCAGTTCTTC	CSATSGSSYNEQFF
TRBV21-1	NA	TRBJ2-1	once	TGTGCCAGCAGCAAAGCTGCAATTCTCTACAATGAGCAGTTCTTC	CASSKAAILYNEQFF
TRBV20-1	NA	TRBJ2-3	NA	TGCAGTGCTAGTTCTAGCGGCACAGATACGCAGTATTTT	CSASSSGTDTQYF
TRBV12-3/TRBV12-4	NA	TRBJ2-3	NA	TGTGCCAGCAGTTTGTCAGGGGACGGCACAGATACGCAGTATTTT	CASSLSGDGTDTQYF
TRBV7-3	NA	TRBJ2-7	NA	TGTGCCAGCAGCTTAAGTGCGGGGAAAGGGTACGAGCAGTACTTC	CASSLSAGKGYEQYF
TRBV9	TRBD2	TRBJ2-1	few	TGTGCCAGCAGCGTAGTAGGCGGGAGCTCCTACAATGAGCAGTTCTTC	CASSVVGGSSYNEQFF
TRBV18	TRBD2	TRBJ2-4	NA	TGTGCCAGCTCACGAGAAGCGGGGGGCGGAATTGGCATTCAGTACTTC	CASSREAGGGIGIQYF
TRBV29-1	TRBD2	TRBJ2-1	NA	TGTAGCGCCCTGCTAGCGGGCTCTTACAATGAGCAGTTCTTC	CSALLAGSYNEQFF
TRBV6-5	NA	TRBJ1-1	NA	TGTGCCAGCAGTTACTCGGTGGTAGGACAGATAAACACTGAAGCTTTCTTT	CASSYSVVGQINTEAFF
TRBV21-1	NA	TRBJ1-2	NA	TGTGCTATTCTCACGGGGCAGCCACCCCGAAAGATGAGCTACACCTTC	CAILTGQPPRKMSYTF
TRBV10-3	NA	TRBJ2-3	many	TGTGCCATCAGACAGCCGGGACGCGGCACAGATACGCAGTATTTT	CAIRQPGRGTDTQYF
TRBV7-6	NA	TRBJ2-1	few	TGTGCCAGCAGCTTAGGAACAGACTCCTACAATGAGCAGTTCTTC	CASSLGTDSYNEQFF
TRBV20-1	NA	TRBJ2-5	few	TGCAGTGCTAGCGATTACCAAGAGACCCAGTACTTC	CSASDYQETQYF
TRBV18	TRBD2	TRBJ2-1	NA	TGTGCCAGCTCACCAGAGACTAGCGGCTACAATGAGCAGTTCTTC	CASSPETSGYNEQFF
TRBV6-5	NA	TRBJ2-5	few	TGTGCCAGCAGTTACGATGATGAGACCCAGTACTTC	CASSYDDETQYF
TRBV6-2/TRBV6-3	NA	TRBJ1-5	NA	TGTGCCAGCAGTTACCGGAACAATCAGCCCCAGCATTTT	CASSYRNNQPQHF
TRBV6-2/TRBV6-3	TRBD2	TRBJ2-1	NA	TGTGCCAGCAGTTACTCGCCAGTAGCGGGTGGGTCCTACAATGAGCAGTTCTTC	CASSYSPVAGGSYNEQFF
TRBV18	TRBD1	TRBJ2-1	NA	TGTGCCAGCTCATCCGGGACAGGACGCTCCTACAATGAGCAGTTCTTC	CASSSGTGRSYNEQFF
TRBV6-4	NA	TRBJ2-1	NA	TGTGCCAGCAGTGAGGGCGGGTTCTCCTACAATGAGCAGTTCTTC	CASSEGGFSYNEQFF
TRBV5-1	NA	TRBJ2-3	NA	TGCGCCAGCAGACTAACTAGCACAGATACGCAGTATTTT	CASRLTSTDTQYF
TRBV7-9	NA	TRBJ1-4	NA	TGTGCCAGCAGCTTAGCGGCTGGCCGGGGGGAAAAACTGTTTTTT	CASSLAAGRGEKLFF
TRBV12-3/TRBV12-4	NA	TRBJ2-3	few	TGTGCCAGCAGTCTCAACTTACCACCCGACGGAGATACGCAGTATTTT	CASSLNLPPDGDTQYF
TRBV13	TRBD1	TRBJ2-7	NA	TGTGCCAGCAGCTTAGGAGTCACAGGGGGCTACGAGCAGTACTTC	CASSLGVTGGYEQYF
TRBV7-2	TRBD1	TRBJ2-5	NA	TGTGCCAGCAGCTTATGGGGACAGGGCCCCCAAGAGACCCAGTACTTC	CASSLWGQGPQETQYF
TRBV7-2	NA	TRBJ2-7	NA	TGTGCCAGCAGCCGTAGACAGTCCTACGAGCAGTACTTC	CASSRRQSYEQYF
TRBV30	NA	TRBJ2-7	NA	TGTGCCTGGGGACTAGGGGGATACGAGCAGTACTTC	CAWGLGGYEQYF
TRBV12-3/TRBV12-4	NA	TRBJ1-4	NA	TGTGCCAGCAGCCTAGGGACAACTGAAAAACTGTTTTTT	CASSLGTTEKLFF
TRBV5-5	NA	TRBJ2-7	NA	TGTGCCAGCAGCTCCCTGACGGGCCGGGGCGAGCAGTACTTC	CASSSLTGRGEQYF
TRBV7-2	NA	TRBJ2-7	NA	TGTGCCAGCAGCTCCCAAGTACAGGGCCTTGGGGAGACCCCGTACTTC	CASSSQVQGLGETPYF
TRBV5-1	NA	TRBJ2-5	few	TGCGCCAGCAGCTTGGTCGGGGGTTGGGGCGAGACCCAGTACTTC	CASSLVGGWGETQYF
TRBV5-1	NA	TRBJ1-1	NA	TGCGCCAGCAGCTTGGTAGCCGGGGTAACTGAAGCTTTCTTT	CASSLVAGVTEAFF